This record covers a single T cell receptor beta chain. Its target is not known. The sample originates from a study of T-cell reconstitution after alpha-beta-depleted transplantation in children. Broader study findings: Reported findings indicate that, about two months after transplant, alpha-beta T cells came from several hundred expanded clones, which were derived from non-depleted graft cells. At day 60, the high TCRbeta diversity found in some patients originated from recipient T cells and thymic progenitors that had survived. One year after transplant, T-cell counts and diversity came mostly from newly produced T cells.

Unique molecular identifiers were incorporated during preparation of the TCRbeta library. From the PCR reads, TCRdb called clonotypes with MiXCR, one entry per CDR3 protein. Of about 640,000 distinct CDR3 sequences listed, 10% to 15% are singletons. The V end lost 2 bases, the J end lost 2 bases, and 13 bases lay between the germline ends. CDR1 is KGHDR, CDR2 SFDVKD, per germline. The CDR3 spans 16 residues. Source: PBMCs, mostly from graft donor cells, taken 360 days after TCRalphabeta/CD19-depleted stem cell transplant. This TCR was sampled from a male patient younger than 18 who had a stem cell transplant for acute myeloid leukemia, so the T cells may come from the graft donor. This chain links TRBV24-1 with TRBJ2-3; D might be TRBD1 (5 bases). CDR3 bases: TGTGCCACCAGTGATTCCCCCAGGGCAAACACAGATACGCAGTATTTT. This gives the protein CATSDSPRANTDTQYF.